This TCR beta chain was recorded in a study of immune characterization of retroperitoneal liposarcoma. TCRdb used MiXCR to reprocess the PCR reads, holding one entry per CDR3 protein. The sample comprises roughly 10,000 distinct CDR3 sequences, approximately 24% of which are singletons, and around 10% rests with the top ten. CDR3 length equals 15 residues. Sequencing input: blood. This TCR was sampled from a female donor with retroperitoneal liposarcoma. The chain links TRBV12-3 or TRBV12-4 to TRBJ2-1; a possible D gene is TRBD1 (5 bases). The closer fit of TRBJ2-7 to the DNA end suggests the J call may be wrong. The CDR3 is CASSLGVSHDNEQYF. CDR3 coding DNA: TGTGCCAGCAGTCTAGGGGTCAGCCACGACAATGAGCAGTACTTC.